The rows below give T cell receptor beta chains drawn from one sample of a study of tumor-infiltrating lymphocytes in primary liver carcinoma. TCRdb used MiXCR to reprocess the multiplex PCR reads, holding one entry per CDR3 protein. The table records 90,000 to 150,000 distinct CDR3 sequences, 55% to 65% of them present only once. Sequenced: liver tumor tissue from sampling region 1. The receptors here all came from an older woman with primary liver carcinoma and hepatitis B virus infection. Both conserved end residues are part of each CDR3. The D gene is left open where the match is weak. Clone sizes are given selectively: once, few, many, or a class where the clone is expanded.

NA	TRBV12-3/TRBV12-4	TRBJ2-1	many	TGTGCCAGCAGTTTAGCGGGGGGGCAGGGTTTTATCGATGAGCAGTTCTTC	CASSLAGGQGFIDEQFF
NA	TRBV20-1	TRBJ1-1	NA	TGCAGTGCTAGAGGAGGACAGACGAACACTGAAGCTTTCTTT	CSARGGQTNTEAFF
TRBD2	TRBV28	TRBJ2-3	NA	TGTGCCAGCCGACTAGCGGGAGGGCGAGATACGCAGTATTTT	CASRLAGGRDTQYF
NA	TRBV28	TRBJ2-5	NA	TGTGCCAGCAGTTTAAGCCAGCAGGGAGAGACCCAGTACTTC	CASSLSQQGETQYF
TRBD2	TRBV7-8	TRBJ2-1	NA	TGTGCCAGCTGCTTAGCGGGTCTTGCCAATGAGCAGTTCTTC	CASCLAGLANEQFF
NA	TRBV7-9	TRBJ1-1	NA	TGTGCCAGCAGCATAGCCGCGCTGAACACTGAAGCTTTCTTT	CASSIAALNTEAFF
TRBD1	TRBV12-3/TRBV12-4	TRBJ2-2	many	TGTGCCAGCAGTTTAGGGACAGGGGGCAACACCGGGGAGCTGTTTTTT	CASSLGTGGNTGELFF
TRBD1	TRBV10-2	TRBJ2-3	NA	TGCGCCAGCAGTGTCATACCACAGGGATCTGGGACAGATGCGCAGTATTTT	CASSVIPQGSGTDAQYF
TRBD2	TRBV11-2	TRBJ2-5	NA	TGTGCCAGCAGCCCATTCGCCGGGCTAGCGGGAGGTGGGCGAGAGACCCAGTACTTC	CASSPFAGLAGGGRETQYF
NA	TRBV11-3	TRBJ2-1	NA	TGTGCCAGCAGCTGGGCTGGGATTAGTGGTAACAATGAGCAGTTCTTC	CASSWAGISGNNEQFF
NA	TRBV19	TRBJ2-7	NA	TGTGCCAGTAGTACAACAGCCTCCTACGAGCAGTACTTC	CASSTTASYEQYF
NA	TRBV11-2	TRBJ2-1	NA	TGTGCCAGCAGCCTACTAAACCCCGAGGTTGCCGACGAGCAGTTCTTC	CASSLLNPEVADEQFF
TRBD1	TRBV11-3	TRBJ2-1	NA	TGTGCCAGTTGCGCTCGGGACAGGGTATATGAGCAGTTCTTC	CASCARDRVYEQFF
TRBD2	TRBV5-1	TRBJ2-1	NA	TGCGCCAGCAGCTTTAGCGGGAGCAAAAATGAGCAGTTCTTC	CASSFSGSKNEQFF
NA	TRBV2	TRBJ1-4	NA	TGTGCCAGCAGTCCAACAGCCTGGCTCGGGCCTTCGGGGGAAAAACTGTTTTTT	CASSPTAWLGPSGEKLFF
TRBD2	TRBV5-1	TRBJ2-7	many	TGCGCCAGCAGCGCCCGGCAGTCTAGCGGGAGCCCCTACGAGCAGTACTTC	CASSARQSSGSPYEQYF
NA	TRBV5-1	TRBJ1-1	NA	TGCGCCAGCAGCTTGACCACCATAGGGGAGTGGTACACTGAAGCTTTCTTT	CASSLTTIGEWYTEAFF
TRBD2	TRBV20-1	TRBJ2-7	NA	TGCAGTGCTCCCCCGGGACTAGGGGGCTACGAGCAGTACTTC	CSAPPGLGGYEQYF
NA	TRBV28	TRBJ1-1	NA	TGTGCCAGCAACGGGGGCACTGAAGCTTTCTTT	CASNGGTEAFF
TRBD2	TRBV10-3	TRBJ2-5	many	TGTGCCATCGCGGCCAGCGGGAGCCAAGAGACCCAGTACTTC	CAIAASGSQETQYF
TRBD1	TRBV11-2	TRBJ2-1	NA	TGTGCCAGCAGCTCCCGGGACAGGGTCCTGGACGGGCAGTTCTTC	CASSSRDRVLDGQFF
NA	TRBV28	TRBJ2-5	NA	TGTGCCAGCAGTCCCCTGGGACTGCAAAAAGAGACCCAGTACTTC	CASSPLGLQKETQYF
NA	TRBV6-2/TRBV6-3	TRBJ2-1	NA	TGTGCCAGCAGTTACTCGATGTTGACAAGTGGTAATAAGCAATTCTTC	CASSYSMLTSGNKQFF
TRBD2	TRBV2	TRBJ2-1	NA	TGTGCCAGCAGTGGTGGACTAGCGGGAGCTAATGAGCAGTTCTTC	CASSGGLAGANEQFF
NA	TRBV7-3	TRBJ2-3	NA	TGTGCCAGCAGCCCAGACAGGACCACAGATACGCAGTATTTT	CASSPDRTTDTQYF
TRBD1	TRBV5-8	TRBJ2-7	NA	TGTGCCAGTAGCATCGGGACAGTCCCCTACGGGCAGTACTTC	CASSIGTVPYGQYF
TRBD1	TRBV12-3/TRBV12-4	TRBJ2-5	many	TGTGCCAGCAGCCCCCAGGGTGGGACAGGCCAGACCCAGTACTTC	CASSPQGGTGQTQYF
NA	TRBV7-8	TRBJ1-2	NA	TGTGCCAGCAGCTTAGCGGCTGTCTATGGCTACACCTTC	CASSLAAVYGYTF
NA	TRBV19	TRBJ2-1	NA	TGTGCCAGTTGTTTGGGACGCAGCTCCTACAATGAGCAGTTCTTC	CASCLGRSSYNEQFF
NA	TRBV11-1	TRBJ2-5	NA	TGTGCCAGCAGCTTCAGGGGTTTGGTGACCCAGTACTTT	CASSFRGLVTQYF
NA	TRBV5-1	TRBJ1-2	NA	TGCGCCAGCAGCTTATGGACATGGGGCAGTGGCTACACCTTC	CASSLWTWGSGYTF
NA	TRBV11-2	TRBJ2-7	NA	TGTGCCAGCAGCTTAGAACTTTCGAAATACCCTCTCGAGCAGTGTTTC	CASSLELSKYPLEQCF
NA	TRBV7-8	TRBJ2-1	many	TGTGCCAGCAGCTTAAGAAGTAGTAGCCGCCGGAATGAGCAGTTCTTC	CASSLRSSSRRNEQFF
NA	TRBV5-6	TRBJ2-7	NA	TGTACCAGCAGCCGGCCCTATTCCCGGGAGCCCTCCTACGAGCAGTACTTC	CTSSRPYSREPSYEQYF
NA	TRBV5-1	TRBJ2-7	NA	TGCGCCAGCAGCAAAAGGGAGGACGGCGAGCAGTACTTC	CASSKREDGEQYF
NA	TRBV10-2	TRBJ1-1	NA	TGCGCCAGCAGTGCGAAAGTATTTGCCTCTGATGCTTTCTTT	CASSAKVFASDAFF
NA	TRBV11-2	TRBJ2-2	NA	TGTGCCAACAGGAGCGCCGGGGTGCTGTTTTTT	CANRSAGVLFF
NA	TRBV4-1	TRBJ1-4	once	TGCGCCTGCAGCCAAGGGTTGCTTACAACTAATGAAAAACCGTTTTTT	CACSQGLLTTNEKPFF
NA	TRBV7-9	TRBJ1-2	NA	TGTGCCAGCAAGCGAGACGGCTATGGTTACAGCTTC	CASKRDGYGYSF
NA	TRBV5-1	TRBJ2-3	NA	TGCGCCAGCAGCGCGGAACGGGGGAGTACGCAGTATTTT	CASSAERGSTQYF
NA	TRBV28	TRBJ2-5	NA	TGTGCCAGCAGTACGGGACACAAGGAAGGGACCCAGTACTTC	CASSTGHKEGTQYF
NA	TRBV11-3	TRBJ2-7	once	TGTGCCAGCAGCTTAGAGAGGTTGGGAGGCCGCAGGTCCTACGAGCAGTACTTC	CASSLERLGGRRSYEQYF
NA	TRBV11-1	TRBJ2-3	NA	TGTGCCAGTAGTTTAGGGCAGAGCACAGGTACGCAGTATTTT	CASSLGQSTGTQYF
NA	TRBV7-9	TRBJ2-1	NA	TGTGCCTGCAGCTTGGGCCAGGGCTCCTACAATGAGCAGTTCTTC	CACSLGQGSYNEQFF
NA	TRBV11-3	TRBJ2-5	NA	TGTGGCAGTAGCTTAGACACAGAGTCCCAGTACTTC	CGSSLDTESQYF
NA	TRBV5-1	TRBJ2-3	NA	TGCGCCAGCAGCTGGAACAGGCGCACAGATACGCAGTATTTT	CASSWNRRTDTQYF
NA	TRBV5-1	TRBJ1-2	many	TGCGCCAGCAGCTACGACGGGACGCTCGGCTACACCTTC	CASSYDGTLGYTF
NA	TRBV7-8	TRBJ2-1	NA	TGTGCCAGCAGCTCGACCGGGACCACATTCCATAGAGAGCAGTTCTTC	CASSSTGTTFHREQFF
NA	TRBV11-2	TRBJ2-5	NA	TGTGCCAGCGGCTTGGGGCTGGGGTCGCAAGAGACCCAGCAGTTC	CASGLGLGSQETQQF
NA	TRBV11-2	TRBJ2-5	NA	TGTGCCAGCGGCTCCGGGAGTAGGGGGGACCAAGATACCCAGTACTTC	CASGSGSRGDQDTQYF
NA	TRBV6-5	TRBJ2-1	NA	TGTGCCAACAGCAGAAGCGGGTACAATGAGCAGTTCTTC	CANSRSGYNEQFF
NA	TRBV11-2	TRBJ2-3	NA	TGTGCCAGCAGCTCGGGACACCTTAGCACCGATGCGCAGTATTTT	CASSSGHLSTDAQYF
TRBD1	TRBV5-1	TRBJ2-2	many	TGCGCCAGCAGCGCCGGGACAGGGATATGGACCGGGGAGCTGTTTTTT	CASSAGTGIWTGELFF